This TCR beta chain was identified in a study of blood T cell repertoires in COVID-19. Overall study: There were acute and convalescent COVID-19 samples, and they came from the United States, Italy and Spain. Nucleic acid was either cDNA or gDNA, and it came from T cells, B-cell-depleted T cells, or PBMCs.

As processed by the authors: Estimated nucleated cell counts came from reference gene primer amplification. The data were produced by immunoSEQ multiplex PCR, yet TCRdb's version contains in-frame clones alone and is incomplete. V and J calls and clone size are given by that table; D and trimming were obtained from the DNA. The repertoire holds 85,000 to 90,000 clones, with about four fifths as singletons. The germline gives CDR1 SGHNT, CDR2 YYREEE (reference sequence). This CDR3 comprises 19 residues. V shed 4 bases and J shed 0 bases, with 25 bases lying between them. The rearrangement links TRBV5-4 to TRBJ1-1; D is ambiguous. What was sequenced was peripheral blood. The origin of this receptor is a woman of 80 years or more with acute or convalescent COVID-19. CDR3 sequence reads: CASSGTGDWRSPMNTEAFF. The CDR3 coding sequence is TGTGCCAGCAGCGGAACCGGGGATTGGCGGAGTCCGATGAACACTGAAGCTTTCTTT.